The entry that follows covers one T cell receptor beta chain sequence. Antigen specificity is unknown. These data are taken from a study of T cell repertoires in cytomegalovirus infection. Study background: Signatures in public TCR beta sequences pointed to both CMV infection and matching HLA type. General study results and limits: HLA-C-restricted, CMV-specific TCR beta clonotypes were dominant ex vivo. Summed public TCR beta family frequency identified CMV carriers bearing the relevant HLA.

Via MiXCR, TCRdb re-called the reads, giving one row per CDR3 protein. This table has over 100,000 distinct CDR3 sequences, about a tenth appearing once. V shed 1 base and J shed 0 bases, with 12 bases lying between them. This CDR3 has 16 amino acids. Germline CDR1 MNHEY, CDR2 SVGEGT. The rearrangement uses TRBV6-2 or TRBV6-3 and TRBJ1-1; unclear D gene. The material sequenced was PBMCs, sequenced either directly or after in vitro stimulation (not recorded which). The clonotype was recovered from a human donor in good health (CMV status not recorded). Some clones in this sample may be carry-over from other donors' samples. CDR3 sequence: CASSYFRSAMNTEAFF. CDR3 nucleotide sequence: TGTGCCAGCAGTTACTTCCGGAGTGCCATGAACACTGAAGCTTTCTTT.